A single sample gave rise to the 30 T cell receptor beta chains below, sequenced in a study of identical twins. Each CDR3 protein is one row after TCRdb ran MiXCR on the 5' RACE reads. The repertoire holds 400,000 to 650,000 distinct CDR3 sequences, with about 20% as singletons. The same data also went into a second study, on T cells expressing NK-cell markers.

Sequenced input: CD4+ T cells sorted from blood. The receptor set was obtained from a woman between 18 and 29 years old in good health.

The chain joins TRBV2 to TRBJ2-1, with unresolved D. CDR3 length equals 14 residues. Trimming took 7 bases from V and 4 from J, leaving 14 bases between them. CDR1 is SNHLY, CDR2 FYNNEI, per germline. CDR3 coding DNA: TGTGCCAGCAAACGCCCACCAGCTTACAATGAGCAGTTCTTC. It yields the protein CASKRPPAYNEQFF.

This clonotype has at least ten counts. The chain is built from TRBV3-1 and TRBJ1-1, with a tentative D call TRBD1 (5 bases). Per germline, CDR1 LGHDT and CDR2 YNNKEL (reference sequence). This CDR3 is built from 14 residues. V lost 1 base and J lost 1, with 7 bases in between. In nucleotides, the CDR3 is TGTGCCAGCAGCCAAGTAGGGGCGAACACTGAAGCTTTCTTT. Translated: CASSQVGANTEAFF.

This clonotype has ten or more counts. J is TRBJ1-5 and V is TRBV12-3 or TRBV12-4; D remains ambiguous. Trimming left V 2 bases short and J 2 bases short, with 7 bases between. CDR3 length: 14 residues. Here the CDR3 reads CASSLRQGNQPQHF. CDR3 DNA: TGTGCCAGCAGTTTAAGGCAGGGCAATCAGCCCCAGCATTTT.

The gene calls are TRBV28 and TRBJ1-4; D uncertain. This CDR3 spans 14 amino acids. Between the trimmed V and J ends, which lost 6 bases and 6 bases, there was a span of 14 bases. Germline CDR1 and CDR2: MDHEN and SYDVKM. The DNA of the CDR3 is TGTGCCAGCAGCACTAACGGGTTTCATGAAAAACTGTTTTTT. As protein: CASSTNGFHEKLFF.

In its sample, this clonotype was seen a few times. V gene TRBV4-3 combines with J gene TRBJ2-6; 8 bases align to TRBD2. The V segment lost 2 bases and the J segment 0 bases; nucleotides outside the gene matches: 6. The CDR3 is made up of 18 amino acids. Germline CDR1 and CDR2: LGHNA and YSLEER. CDR3 protein: CASSQLSGISSGANVLTF. The CDR3 nucleotides are TGCGCCAGCAGCCAACTTAGCGGGATCAGCTCTGGGGCCAACGTCCTGACTTTC.

This clonotype was seen a few times. The rearrangement uses TRBV4-3 and TRBJ2-4; 12 bases map to TRBD2. Trimming at V came to 3 bases and at J to 13 bases, leaving 13 bases not matched to a gene. In germline, CDR1 is LGHNA, CDR2 YSLEER. The CDR3 has 16 residues. The CDR3 DNA sequence: TGCGCCAGCAGCCATCTAAAGAATAGCGGACTAGCGGGACAGTACTTC. Amino acid sequence: CASSHLKNSGLAGQYF.

This clonotype was counted only a few times. For the CDR3, the DNA is TGTGCCAGCAGGGCATCTGTGGGGGGTGGAACTAATGAAAAACTGTTTTTT. Residues: CASRASVGGGTNEKLFF. V usage is TRBV6-1 and J usage is TRBJ1-4, with D maybe TRBD1 (5 bases). This CDR3 region has 17 residues. Trimming cost V 6 bases and J 1 base, with 18 bases left between them. Germline values: CDR1 MNHNS, CDR2 SASEGT.

This clonotype was detected only a few times. The rearrangement links TRBV20-1 to TRBJ2-5; 10 bases line up with TRBD2. Looked up from germline, CDR1 is DFQATT and CDR2 is SNEGSKA (reference sequence). The J segment lost 5 bases and the V segment lost 3 bases, leaving 9 bases of the junction unmatched. The CDR3 runs to 15 residues. The CDR3 DNA sequence: TGCAGTGCTAGGTTCTCTAGCGGGAGAGGGGAGACCCAGTACTTC. Its translation: CSARFSSGRGETQYF.

The chain links TRBV11-2 to TRBJ1-1; D perhaps matches TRBD1 (5 bases). The ends were cut back, 0 bases at V and 6 bases at J, with 14 bases in the middle. Germline V CDR1 and CDR2: SGHAT, FQNNGV. The CDR3 contains 15 residues. CDR3 sequence: CASSLDPQVWAEAFF. CDR3 in DNA: TGTGCCAGCAGCTTAGATCCACAGGTATGGGCTGAAGCTTTCTTT.

A few counts support this clonotype. This chain joins TRBV7-9 and TRBJ1-6; D perhaps matches TRBD1 (6 bases). Germline CDR1 reads SEHNR; CDR2 reads FQNEAQ (reference sequence). The ends were cut back, 6 bases at V and 4 bases at J, with 13 bases in the middle. CDR3 length: 15 amino acids. In nucleotides, the CDR3 is TGTGCCAGCAGTTCCTTAACAGGGTATAATTCACCCCTCCACTTT. Amino acids: CASSSLTGYNSPLHF.

This chain links TRBV6-4 with TRBJ2-3; no firm D call. Between the trimmed V and J ends, which lost 6 bases and 8 bases, there was a span of 9 bases. The germline V gene encodes CDR1 MRHNA and CDR2 SNTAGT. The CDR3 consists of 11 residues. CDR3 DNA: TGTGCCAGCAGGCCATTAGGTACGCAGTATTTT. Translated, it gives CASRPLGTQYF.

V usage is TRBV12-3 or TRBV12-4 and J usage is TRBJ2-7, with D possibly TRBD1 on 5 matching bases. Trimming cost V 6 bases and J 3 bases, with 18 bases left between them. The CDR3 is 15 amino acids. CDR3 loop: CASSRLGGRVYEQYF. CDR3 in DNA: TGTGCCAGCAGCCGTTTAGGCGGCAGGGTCTACGAGCAGTACTTC.

The V gene is TRBV19, the J gene TRBJ2-7; 8 bases map to TRBD2. This CDR3 has 14 amino acids. CDR1 is LNHDA, CDR2 SQIVND, per germline (reference sequence). V shed 1 base and J 5 bases; nucleotides not matched to a gene: 4. CDR3 sequence reads: CASSIAGGRNEQYF. In nucleotides, the CDR3 is TGTGCCAGTAGTATAGCGGGAGGGCGGAACGAGCAGTACTTC. Based on the CDR3 plus reference TRBV19 and TRBJ2-7, the full variable domain is DGGITQSPKYLFRKEGQNVTLSCEQNLNHDAMYWYRQDPGQGLRLIYYSQIVNDFQKGDIAEGYSVSREKKESFPLTVTSAQKNPTAFYLCASSIAGGRNEQYFGPGTRLTVT.

The rearrangement joins TRBV20-1 to TRBJ2-7; tentatively, D is TRBD1 or TRBD2 (5 bases each). Deletions cut 5 bases from V and 2 bases from J, with 13 bases between. The CDR3 runs to 13 residues. Germline CDR1 reads DFQATT; CDR2 reads SNEGSKA (reference sequence). The CDR3 loop is CSAAWDATYEQYF. The CDR3 region has the DNA TGCAGTGCTGCCTGGGACGCCACCTACGAGCAGTACTTC.

The V and J genes are TRBV5-1 and TRBJ1-3, with D possibly matching TRBD1 (5 bases). The germline V gene encodes CDR1 SGHRS and CDR2 YFSETQ. The CDR3 runs to 15 residues. V lost 1 base and J lost 0, with 8 bases in between. The CDR3 DNA reads as TGCGCCAGCAGCTTGTCGGGGGTCTCTGGAAACACCATATATTTT. This codes for CASSLSGVSGNTIYF.

V gene TRBV5-1 combines with J gene TRBJ2-5, with 7 bases aligning to TRBD1. The CDR3 is 14 residues long. With 4 bases clipped from V and 2 bases from J, the junction kept 5 bases outside the gene matches. Germline assignment: CDR1 SGHRS and CDR2 YFSETQ. Here the CDR3 DNA reads TGCGCCAGCAGCGGAACAGGGGTACAAGAGACCCAGTACTTC. Amino acid sequence: CASSGTGVQETQYF.

This clonotype turned up a few times. The chain couples TRBV12-3 or TRBV12-4 to TRBJ1-1; a weak D match, TRBD1 (6 bases). Trimming left V 7 bases short and J 0 bases short, with 12 bases between. The CDR3 spans 14 residues. CDR3 amino acids: CASIRGHLNTEAFF. Here the CDR3 DNA reads TGTGCCAGCATTCGGGGACACCTGAACACTGAAGCTTTCTTT.

The chain recombines TRBV4-3 with TRBJ2-3; D is uncertain. There are 15 residues in the CDR3. Germline CDR1 reads LGHNA; CDR2 reads YSLEER. The V end lost 0 bases, the J end lost 6 bases, and 13 bases lay between the germline ends. The CDR3 DNA sequence: TGCGCCAGCAGCCAAGAAGCTAGTTCATGGGATACGCAGTATTTT. It codes for CASSQEASSWDTQYF.

This chain uses TRBV15 with TRBJ2-7; 8 bases line up with TRBD2. This CDR3 has 17 residues. Germline V gene lookup returns CDR1 LNHNV and CDR2 YYDKDF (reference sequence). V trimming: 2 bases; J trimming: 1 base; junction bases outside the gene matches: 10. CDR3 region: CATSRKGSGSGSYEQYF. The CDR3 DNA reads TGTGCCACCAGCAGAAAAGGAAGCGGGAGTGGGTCCTACGAGCAGTACTTC.

The chain carries TRBV11-2 and TRBJ2-7; D perhaps matches TRBD2 (5 bases). This CDR3 contains 14 residues. V was trimmed by 3 bases and J by 3 bases, leaving 12 bases between them. Looked up from germline, CDR1 is SGHAT and CDR2 is FQNNGV. CDR3 sequence: CASSFSAGDYEQYF. CDR3 nucleotides: TGTGCCAGCAGCTTTTCTGCGGGCGACTACGAGCAGTACTTC.

The table lists this clonotype with a few counts. J is TRBJ2-5 and V is TRBV7-9; D is possibly TRBD2 (5 bases). Germline CDR1 and CDR2: SEHNR and FQNEAQ (reference sequence). V gave up 5 bases and J gave up 1 base, with 14 bases separating them. The CDR3 length is 15 residues. The CDR3 DNA sequence: TGTGCCAGCAGCGGGTTAGGAGGCTTCCAAGAGACCCAGTACTTC. As protein: CASSGLGGFQETQYF. The complete variable domain, with remaining parts taken from reference TRBV7-9 and TRBJ2-5, reads DTGVSQNPRHKITKRGQNVTFRCDPISEHNRLYWYRQTLGQGPEFLTYFQNEAQLEKSRLLSDRFSAERPKGSFSTLEIQRTEQGDSAMYLCASSGLGGFQETQYFGPGTRLLVL.

At least ten counts were recorded for this clonotype. The chain has TRBV7-2 and TRBJ2-7, with D perhaps matching TRBD2 (6 bases). Germline V gene data show CDR1 as SGHTA and CDR2 as FQGNSA. The CDR3 has 13 amino acids. V dropped 6 bases and J dropped 6 bases, with 15 bases sitting between them. CDR3 nucleotide sequence: TGTGCCAGCAGGCTAATGGCCGGGAGCGAGCAGTACTTC. It codes for CASRLMAGSEQYF.

This chain joins TRBV20-1 and TRBJ2-5; perhaps TRBD1 as D (5 bases). CDR1 DFQATT and CDR2 SNEGSKA come from the germline V gene (reference sequence). The V and J ends lost 6 bases and 5 bases respectively, with 16 bases between them. The CDR3 loop spans 13 amino acids. This CDR3 reads CSAPSRVGETQYF. As DNA, the CDR3 is TGCAGTGCCCCATCCAGGGTTGGGGAGACCCAGTACTTC.

This clonotype showed up just a few times. V gene TRBV24-1 combines with J gene TRBJ2-1; 11 bases agree with TRBD2. This CDR3 region has 17 residues. Germline CDR1 and CDR2: KGHDR and SFDVKD. V gave up 3 bases and J gave up 4 bases; unmatched junction bases: 7. CDR3 sequence: CATSDVSTSGDYNEQFF. CDR3 nucleotides: TGTGCCACCAGTGATGTGTCGACTAGCGGGGATTACAATGAGCAGTTCTTC.

The chain links TRBV12-3 or TRBV12-4 to TRBJ2-7, with D tentatively TRBD2 (5 bases). The ends were cut back, 7 bases at V and 6 bases at J, with 22 bases in the middle. The CDR3 is 15 residues long. The CDR3 spells CASTKSGGPEGEQYF. CDR3 nucleotide sequence: TGTGCCAGCACCAAAAGCGGCGGGCCAGAAGGCGAGCAGTACTTC.

The J gene is TRBJ2-1, the V gene TRBV7-9; 8 bases fit TRBD2. From germline, CDR1 is SEHNR and CDR2 FQNEAQ (reference sequence). V lost 5 bases and J lost 10; bases outside the gene matches: 10. The CDR3 loop spans 14 amino acids. CDR3 DNA: TGTGCCAGCAGCCCTTCCGGGGGGGGGCCCGAGCAGTTCTTC. Translation: CASSPSGGGPEQFF.

Relative to its sample, this clonotype is medium-sized. The chain is built from TRBV20-1 and TRBJ2-7; D is possibly TRBD2 (6 bases). Germline loops: CDR1 DFQATT, CDR2 SNEGSKA (reference sequence). This CDR3 region has 15 residues. V lost 5 bases and J lost 1, with 18 bases in between. CDR3 loop: CSAVSGEAGSYEQYF. As DNA, the CDR3 is TGCAGTGCTGTTAGTGGGGAGGCAGGGTCCTACGAGCAGTACTTC.

This clonotype was recorded a few times. The V call is TRBV29-1, the J call TRBJ2-5; D remains ambiguous. The germline V gene encodes CDR1 SQVTM and CDR2 ANQGSEA. The V and J ends lost 2 bases and 4 bases respectively, with 11 bases between them. This CDR3 is 13 amino acids long. The CDR3 here is CSVEISLRETQYF. CDR3 nucleotides: TGCAGCGTTGAAATCTCCTTACGAGAGACCCAGTACTTC.

This clonotype was detected a few times. This rearrangement joins TRBV9 to TRBJ1-2, with D possibly matching TRBD1 (5 bases). The CDR3 is made up of 14 amino acids. V was cut by 4 bases and J by 4 bases, with 14 bases left in between. CDR1 and CDR2 from the germline V gene are SGDLS and YYNGEE. The CDR3 is CASSKSSQGYGYTF. The CDR3 coding sequence is TGTGCCAGCAGCAAGAGCAGCCAGGGCTATGGCTACACCTTC.

This clonotype was observed a few times. V is TRBV12-3 or TRBV12-4 and J is TRBJ2-7, with a tentative D call TRBD1 (5 bases). The CDR3 is 13 amino acids. V was pared by 7 bases and J by 5 bases, with 15 bases between. The CDR3, as DNA: TGTGCCAGCAATGCTCAGGGTTTCAACGAGCAGTACTTC. It specifies CASNAQGFNEQYF.